Shown below are 22 T cell receptor beta chains from a single sample sequenced in a study of shared clonotypes between healthy human individuals. Profiled with immunoSEQ multiplex PCR; TCRdb holds only in-frame clones, not every one. Of some 1.5 million clones in the sample, roughly 96% were seen once. The sequencing input was naive CD4+ T cells sorted from blood. Subset given: CD45RA+ positively selected. These receptors originate from a man aged 25-45 years in good health.

V usage is TRBV5-1 and J usage is TRBJ2-1; the match to TRBD2 covers 11 bases. The germline V gene has CDR1 SGHRS and CDR2 YFSETQ. V was pared by 4 bases and J by 5 bases, with 2 bases of the junction left unmatched. The CDR3 totals 14 residues. The CDR3 here is CASSVGLADNEQFF. The CDR3 DNA reads as TGCGCCAGCAGCGTGGGACTAGCGGACAATGAGCAGTTCTTC.

The chain joins TRBV5-1 to TRBJ1-1; no clear D. The CDR3 extends over 15 amino acids. From germline, CDR1 is SGHRS and CDR2 YFSETQ. V lost 0 bases to trimming and J lost 2 bases, with 11 bases between them. The CDR3 sequence is CASSLELGLNTEAFF. The DNA of the CDR3 is TGCGCCAGCAGCTTGGAGTTAGGCCTAAACACTGAAGCTTTCTTT. Filled out from reference TRBV5-1 and TRBJ1-1, the complete variable domain reads KAGVTQTPRYLIKTRGQQVTLSCSPISGHRSVSWYQQTPGQGLQFLFEYFSETQRNKGNFPGRFSGRQFSNSRSEMNVSTLELGDSALYLCASSLELGLNTEAFFGQGTRLTVV.

The V and J genes are TRBV11-2 and TRBJ1-1; no firm D call. Trimming pared 1 base from V and 1 base from J, leaving 7 bases between. The CDR3 loop spans 14 amino acids. Germline CDR1 and CDR2: SGHAT and FQNNGV. The CDR3 coding sequence is TGTGCCAGCAGCTTAGTGTGGTGGAACACTGAAGCTTTCTTT. Its translation is CASSLVWWNTEAFF. Based on the CDR3 plus reference TRBV11-2 and TRBJ1-1, the full variable domain is EAGVAQSPRYKIIEKRQSVAFWCNPISGHATLYWYQQILGQGPKLLIQFQNNGVVDDSQLPKDRFSAERLKGVDSTLKIQPAKLEDSAVYLCASSLVWWNTEAFFGQGTRLTVV.

The V and J genes are TRBV18 and TRBJ2-1, with TRBD1 matching over 10 bases. The CDR3 extends over 17 amino acids. Germline loops: CDR1 KGHSH, CDR2 LQKENI. V shed 4 bases and J 1 base; nucleotides not matched to a gene: 7. DNA of the CDR3: TGTGCCAGCTCACAGACAGGGGGCCTAGTGTCCTACAATGAGCAGTTCTTC. Its translation is CASSQTGGLVSYNEQFF.

The V gene is TRBV5-1, the J gene TRBJ2-2, with a tentative D call TRBD2 (5 bases). The germline V gene encodes CDR1 SGHRS and CDR2 YFSETQ. V gave up 7 bases and J gave up 8 bases, with 18 bases separating them. The CDR3 is 14 residues long. The DNA of the CDR3 is TGCGCCAGCTTGGGAGTACCTGGAGCGGGGGAGCTGTTTTTT. It codes for CASLGVPGAGELFF.

The chain employs TRBV29-1 and TRBJ2-5, with D possibly TRBD2 on 5 matching bases. CDR1 SQVTM and CDR2 ANQGSEA come from the germline V gene. The CDR3 is 14 residues long. Between the trimmed V and J ends, which lost 7 bases and 4 bases, there was a span of 19 bases. The CDR3 nucleotides read TGCAGCGCGGTCGTGAGAGGGAGCGTAGAGACCCAGTACTTC. Its protein product is CSAVVRGSVETQYF.

For this clone: Other DNA sequences in the same sample also yield this CDR3. The chain couples TRBV2 to TRBJ2-5; no reliable D call. The CDR3 is made up of 12 amino acids. Trimming removed 4 bases at V and 2 bases at J, with 5 bases between. Germline V lookup: CDR1 SNHLY, CDR2 FYNNEI. The CDR3 spells CASSVRQETQYF. In DNA form, the CDR3 reads TGTGCCAGCAGTGTCCGACAAGAGACCCAGTACTTC.

The gene calls are TRBV11-2 and TRBJ2-3; the D is unclear. Trimming cost V 1 base and J 2 bases, with 7 bases left between them. This CDR3 is built from 14 residues. The germline V gene has CDR1 SGHAT and CDR2 FQNNGV. The CDR3 region is CASSLAMATDTQYF. The CDR3 DNA is TGTGCCAGCAGCTTAGCCATGGCCACAGATACGCAGTATTTT.

The CDR3 spells CAWSVGTGNSEQFF. CDR3 DNA sequence: TGTGCCTGGAGTGTAGGGACAGGGAATAGTGAGCAGTTCTTC. The chain is built from TRBV30 and TRBJ2-1; 9 bases agree with TRBD1. Germline V gene lookup returns CDR1 GTSNPN and CDR2 SVGIG (reference sequence). The CDR3 has 14 residues. Germline trimming cut 0 bases from V and 9 bases from J; bases unmatched to any gene: 6.

This chain connects TRBV28 to TRBJ2-7; D remains ambiguous. CDR1 is MDHEN, CDR2 SYDVKM, per germline. Trimming left V 6 bases short and J 4 bases short, with 10 bases between. The CDR3 contains 12 residues. The CDR3 spells CASSPPIYEQYF. The CDR3 nucleotides read TGTGCCAGCAGCCCACCGATTTACGAGCAGTACTTC.

The chain recombines TRBV5-1 with TRBJ2-3; D is unresolved. Germline V gene sequence: CDR1 SGHRS, CDR2 YFSETQ. This CDR3 comprises 13 residues. Trimming cost V 4 bases and J 4 bases, with 10 bases left between them. CDR3 sequence reads: CASSSNSPDTQYF. In DNA, the CDR3 is TGCGCCAGCAGCAGTAACTCCCCAGATACGCAGTATTTT.

The rearrangement links TRBV7-9 to TRBJ2-7; no clear D gene. Per the germline V gene, CDR1 is SEHNR and CDR2 is FQNEAQ (reference sequence). Trimming pared 4 bases from V and 4 bases from J, leaving 8 bases between. This CDR3 spans 12 amino acids. CDR3 region: CASSSDGYEQYF. CDR3 coding DNA: TGTGCCAGCAGCTCAGACGGTTACGAGCAGTACTTC.

The chain uses TRBV7-2 and TRBJ2-3, with TRBD1 identical over 9 bases. The CDR3 covers 15 residues. V lost 4 bases to trimming and J lost 8 bases; unmatched junction nucleotides: 10. Germline values: CDR1 SGHTA, CDR2 FQGNSA. CDR3: CASSSGTGKSVTQYF. The CDR3, as DNA: TGTGCCAGCAGCTCCGGGACAGGGAAGTCAGTTACGCAGTATTTT.

The V and J genes are TRBV28 and TRBJ2-5; D unclear. V was shortened by 6 bases and J by 1 base, with 15 bases between the two germline ends. CDR1 and CDR2 (germline): MDHEN, SYDVKM. This CDR3 is 15 amino acids long. The CDR3 is CASSTTGWGQETQYF. The CDR3 DNA reads TGTGCCAGCAGCACTACCGGGTGGGGCCAAGAGACCCAGTACTTC.

Remarks on this clone: At the DNA level, this CDR3 is encoded by other sequences in the same sample as well. The chain links TRBV5-1 to TRBJ1-3; weak D call: TRBD1 (6 bases). CDR1 and CDR2 (germline): SGHRS, YFSETQ. This CDR3 has 14 residues. The V and J ends lost 4 bases and 0 bases respectively, with 8 bases between them. CDR3 residues: CASSQGSSGNTIYF. DNA of the CDR3: TGCGCCAGCAGCCAGGGGAGCTCTGGAAACACCATATATTTT.

The chain combines TRBV5-4 with TRBJ2-7; 7 nucleotides agree with TRBD2. V gave up 4 bases and J gave up 0 bases; unmatched junction bases: 7. Germline CDR1 and CDR2: SGHNT and YYREEE (reference sequence). The CDR3 is made up of 15 amino acids. The CDR3 DNA is TGTGCCAGCAGCGCCGGCCGGGACTACTCCTACGAGCAGTACTTC. This translates into CASSAGRDYSYEQYF.

The chain employs TRBV11-2 and TRBJ1-5; tentative D call: TRBD1 (6 bases). Germline V CDR1 and CDR2: SGHAT, FQNNGV. Trimming took off 5 bases at V and 4 bases at J, with 12 bases between the two ends. The CDR3 runs to 14 residues. CDR3 residues: CASSGGGQNQPQHF. The CDR3 DNA reads as TGTGCCAGCAGCGGAGGGGGTCAAAATCAGCCCCAGCATTTT.

The chain is built from TRBV6-5 and TRBJ2-5; no firm D call. Germline V gives CDR1 MNHEY, CDR2 SVGAGI. This CDR3 is built from 13 residues. The V end was cut by 5 bases, the J end by 0 bases, with 7 bases between. The CDR3: CASSQVHQETQYF. The CDR3 DNA reads as TGTGCCAGCAGTCAAGTACACCAAGAGACCCAGTACTTC.

As concerns this clone: Other DNA sequences in this sample translate to the same CDR3. The chain is built from TRBV10-1 and TRBJ2-3, with TRBD2 as a possible D gene (5 bases). Germline V gives CDR1 WNHNN, CDR2 SYGVQD (reference sequence). V lost 4 bases, J lost 0 bases, and 5 bases lay in between. This CDR3 is built from 13 residues. The CDR3 nucleotides read TGCGCCAGCAGTGGCGGGAGCACAGATACGCAGTATTTT. As protein: CASSGGSTDTQYF.

This rearrangement joins TRBV28 to TRBJ1-5, with D maybe TRBD1 (6 bases). The CDR3 is 17 residues long. V lost 2 bases to trimming and J lost 0 bases, with 14 bases between them. Germline CDR1 and CDR2: MDHEN and SYDVKM. CDR3 bases: TGTGCCAGCAGTTTAGTGCGGGGGCCGAATAGCAATCAGCCCCAGCATTTT. It specifies CASSLVRGPNSNQPQHF.

The gene calls are TRBV6-1 and TRBJ2-7; D is undetermined. This CDR3 region has 13 residues. Germline CDR1 reads MNHNS; CDR2 reads SASEGT. The V end lost 3 bases, the J end lost 2 bases, and 8 bases lay between the germline ends. The DNA for the CDR3 is TGTGCCAGCAGTGACCCTCAAACCTACGAGCAGTACTTC. Its translation: CASSDPQTYEQYF.

This clone occurred once. The chain's CDR3 is CASSLVSDPPHYNEQFF. CDR3 sequence (DNA): TGTGCCAGCAGCTTAGTATCCGACCCCCCCCACTACAATGAGCAGTTCTTC. This chain uses TRBV11-2 with TRBJ2-1; D is uncertain. There are 17 residues in the CDR3. Trimming removed 1 base at V and 3 bases at J, with 16 bases between. Germline values: CDR1 SGHAT, CDR2 FQNNGV.